Sequencing of this T cell receptor (beta chain) was carried out in a study of T cell changes during pregnancy in multiple sclerosis. V was clipped by 7 bases and J by 5 bases; unmatched bases: 10. This CDR3 is 16 amino acids long. In germline, CDR1 is MDHEN, CDR2 SYDVKM. Here immunoSEQ multiplex PCR was the method, and the copy in TCRdb shows in-frame clones only, minus some. This sample has approximately 100,000 clones, with 94% found just once. The chain recombines TRBV28 with TRBJ2-1; TRBD2 matches at 11 bases. The sequence came from a female donor with multiple sclerosis, enrolled in a pregnancy study. The input for sequencing was peripheral blood, taken before pregnancy. The CDR3 region is CASIVSGRALDNEQFF. CDR3 bases: TGTGCCAGCATCGTTAGCGGGAGGGCCCTCGACAATGAGCAGTTCTTC.